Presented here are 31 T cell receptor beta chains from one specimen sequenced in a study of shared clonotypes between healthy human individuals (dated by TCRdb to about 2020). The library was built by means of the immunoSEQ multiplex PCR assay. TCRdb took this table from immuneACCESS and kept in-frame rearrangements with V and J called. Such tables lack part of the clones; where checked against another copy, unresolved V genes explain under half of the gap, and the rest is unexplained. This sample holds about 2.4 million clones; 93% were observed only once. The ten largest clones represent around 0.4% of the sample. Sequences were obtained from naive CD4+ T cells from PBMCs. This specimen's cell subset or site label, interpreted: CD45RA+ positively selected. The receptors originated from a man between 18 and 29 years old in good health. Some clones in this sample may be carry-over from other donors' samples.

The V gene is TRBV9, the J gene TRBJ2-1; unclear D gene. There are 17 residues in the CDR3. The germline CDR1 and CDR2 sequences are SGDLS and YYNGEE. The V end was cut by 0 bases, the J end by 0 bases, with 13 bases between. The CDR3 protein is CASSVGPRHSSYNEQFF. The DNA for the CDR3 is TGTGCCAGCAGCGTAGGTCCGCGGCACAGCTCCTACAATGAGCAGTTCTTC.

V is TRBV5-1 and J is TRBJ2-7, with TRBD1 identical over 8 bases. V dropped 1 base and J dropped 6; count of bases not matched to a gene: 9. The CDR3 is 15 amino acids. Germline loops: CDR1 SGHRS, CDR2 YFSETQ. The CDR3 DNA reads TGCGCCAGCAGCTTGTTTTCCGGACAGGGCGGCGAGCAGTACTTC. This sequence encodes CASSLFSGQGGEQYF.

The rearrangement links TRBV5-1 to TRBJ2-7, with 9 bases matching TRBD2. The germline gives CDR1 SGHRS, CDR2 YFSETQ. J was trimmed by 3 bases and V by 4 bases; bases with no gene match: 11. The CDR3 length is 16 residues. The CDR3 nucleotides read TGCGCCAGCAGCCCGGGGGCGGGAGGGACCTTCTACGAGCAGTACTTC. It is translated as CASSPGAGGTFYEQYF.

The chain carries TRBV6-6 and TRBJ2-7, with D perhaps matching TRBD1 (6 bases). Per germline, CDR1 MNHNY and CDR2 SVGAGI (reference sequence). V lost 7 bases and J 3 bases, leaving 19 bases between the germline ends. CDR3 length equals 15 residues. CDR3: CASKPPRGHYYEQYF. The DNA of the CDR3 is TGTGCCAGCAAACCCCCAAGGGGACACTACTACGAGCAGTACTTC.

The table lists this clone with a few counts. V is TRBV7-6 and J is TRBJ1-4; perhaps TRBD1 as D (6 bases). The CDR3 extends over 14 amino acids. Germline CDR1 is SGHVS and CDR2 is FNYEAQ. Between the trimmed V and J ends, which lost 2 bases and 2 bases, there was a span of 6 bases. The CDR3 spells CASSLTGTNEKLFF. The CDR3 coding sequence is TGTGCCAGCAGCTTAACAGGGACTAATGAAAAACTGTTTTTT.

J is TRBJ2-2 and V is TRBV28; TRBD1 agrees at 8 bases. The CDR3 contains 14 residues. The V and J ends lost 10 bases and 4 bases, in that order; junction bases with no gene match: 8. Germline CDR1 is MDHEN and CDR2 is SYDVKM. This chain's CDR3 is CATRTGQATGELFF. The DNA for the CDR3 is TGTGCCACCCGGACAGGGCAGGCCACCGGGGAGCTGTTTTTT.

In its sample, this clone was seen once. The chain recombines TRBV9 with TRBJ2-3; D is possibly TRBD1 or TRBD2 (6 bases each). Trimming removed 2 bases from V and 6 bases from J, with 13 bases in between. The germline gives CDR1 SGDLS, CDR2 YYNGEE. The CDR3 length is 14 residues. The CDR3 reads CASSVNRGPDTQYF. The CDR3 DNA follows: TGTGCCAGCAGCGTGAACCGGGGGCCCGATACGCAGTATTTT.

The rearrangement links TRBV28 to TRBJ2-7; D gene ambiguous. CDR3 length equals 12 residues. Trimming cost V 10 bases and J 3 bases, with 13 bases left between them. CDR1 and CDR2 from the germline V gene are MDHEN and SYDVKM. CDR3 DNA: TGTGCCACTCGCGGACGGCACTACGAGCAGTACTTC. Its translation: CATRGRHYEQYF. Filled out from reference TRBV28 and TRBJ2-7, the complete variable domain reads DVKVTQSSRYLVKRTGEKVFLECVQDMDHENMFWYRQDPGLGLRLIYFSYDVKMKEKGDIPEGYSVSREKKERFSLILESASTNQTSMYLCATRGRHYEQYFGPGTRLTVT.

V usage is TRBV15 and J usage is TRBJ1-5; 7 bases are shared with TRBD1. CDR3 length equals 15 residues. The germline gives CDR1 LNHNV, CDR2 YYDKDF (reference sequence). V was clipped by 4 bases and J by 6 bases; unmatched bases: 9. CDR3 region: CATSNPSGGGQPQHF. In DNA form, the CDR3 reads TGTGCCACCAGCAACCCTTCAGGGGGGGGTCAGCCCCAGCATTTT.

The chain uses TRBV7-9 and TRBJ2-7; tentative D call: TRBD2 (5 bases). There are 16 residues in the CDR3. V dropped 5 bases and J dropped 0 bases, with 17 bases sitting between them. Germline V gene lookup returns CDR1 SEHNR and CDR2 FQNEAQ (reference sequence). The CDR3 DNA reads TGTGCCAGCAGCCCCCGCCCGGGGAGCGTCTCCTACGAGCAGTACTTC. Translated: CASSPRPGSVSYEQYF.

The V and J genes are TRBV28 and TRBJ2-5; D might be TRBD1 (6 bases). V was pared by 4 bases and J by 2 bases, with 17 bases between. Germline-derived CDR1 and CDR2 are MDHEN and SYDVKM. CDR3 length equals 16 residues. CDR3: CASSSVSPDRQETQYF. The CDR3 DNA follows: TGTGCCAGCAGTTCCGTAAGCCCGGACAGACAAGAGACCCAGTACTTC.

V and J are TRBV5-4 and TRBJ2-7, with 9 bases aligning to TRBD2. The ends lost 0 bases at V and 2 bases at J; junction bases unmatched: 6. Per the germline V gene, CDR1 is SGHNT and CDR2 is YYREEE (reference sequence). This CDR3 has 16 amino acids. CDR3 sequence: CASSLVLSSGAYEQYF. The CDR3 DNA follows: TGTGCCAGCAGCTTGGTGCTTTCTAGCGGGGCCTACGAGCAGTACTTC. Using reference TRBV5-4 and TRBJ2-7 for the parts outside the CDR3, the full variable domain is ETGVTQSPTHLIKTRGQQVTLRCSSQSGHNTVSWYQQALGQGPQFIFQYYREEENGRGNFPPRFSGLQFPNYSSELNVNALELDDSALYLCASSLVLSSGAYEQYFGPGTRLTVT.

The DNA of the CDR3 is TGTGCCACCAGCAGAGATCTGACAGCGAACACTGAAGCTTTCTTT. This translates into CATSRDLTANTEAFF. This chain links TRBV15 with TRBJ1-1, with D tentatively TRBD1 (5 bases). The V gene lost 0 bases and the J gene lost 1 base, with 9 bases spanning the gap. The CDR3 is made up of 15 amino acids. Germline V gene sequence: CDR1 LNHNV, CDR2 YYDKDF (reference sequence).

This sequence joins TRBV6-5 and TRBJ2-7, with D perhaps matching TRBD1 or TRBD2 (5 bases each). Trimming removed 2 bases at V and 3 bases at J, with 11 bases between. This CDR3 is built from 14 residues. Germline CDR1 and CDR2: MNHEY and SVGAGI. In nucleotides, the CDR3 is TGTGCCAGCAGTTACGGCCCGGGGCGCTACGAGCAGTACTTC. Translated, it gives CASSYGPGRYEQYF.

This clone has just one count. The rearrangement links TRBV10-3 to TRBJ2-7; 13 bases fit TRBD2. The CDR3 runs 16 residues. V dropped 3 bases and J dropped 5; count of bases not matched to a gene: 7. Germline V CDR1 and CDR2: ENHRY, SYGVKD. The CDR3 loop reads CAISERTSGSSNEQYF. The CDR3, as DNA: TGTGCCATCAGTGAAAGGACTAGCGGGAGTTCCAACGAGCAGTACTTC.

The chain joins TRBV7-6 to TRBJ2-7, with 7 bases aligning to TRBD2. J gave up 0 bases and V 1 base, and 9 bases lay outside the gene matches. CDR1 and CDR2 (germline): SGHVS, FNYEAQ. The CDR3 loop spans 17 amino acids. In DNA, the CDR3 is TGTGCCAGCAGCTTAGGTTCGGGACTACCGTCCTCCTACGAGCAGTACTTC. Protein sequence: CASSLGSGLPSSYEQYF.

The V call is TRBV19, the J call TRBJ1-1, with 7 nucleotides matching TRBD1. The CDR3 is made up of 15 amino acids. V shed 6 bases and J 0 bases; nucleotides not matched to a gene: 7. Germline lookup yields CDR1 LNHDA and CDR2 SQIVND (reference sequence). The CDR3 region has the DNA TGTGCCAGTAGGCCGGGACAGACCTTGAACACTGAAGCTTTCTTT. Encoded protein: CASRPGQTLNTEAFF.

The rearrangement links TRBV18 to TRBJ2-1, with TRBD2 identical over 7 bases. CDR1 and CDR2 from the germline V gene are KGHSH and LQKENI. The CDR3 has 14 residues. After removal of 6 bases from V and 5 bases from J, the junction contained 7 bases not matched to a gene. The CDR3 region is CASSTGTINNEQFF. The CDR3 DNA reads TGTGCCAGCTCGACCGGGACTATCAACAATGAGCAGTTCTTC.

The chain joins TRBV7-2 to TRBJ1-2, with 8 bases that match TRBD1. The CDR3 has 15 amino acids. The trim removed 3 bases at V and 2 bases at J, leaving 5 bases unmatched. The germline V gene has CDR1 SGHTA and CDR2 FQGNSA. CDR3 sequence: CASSFDRGGNYGYTF. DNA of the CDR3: TGTGCCAGCAGCTTTGACAGGGGCGGGAACTATGGCTACACCTTC.

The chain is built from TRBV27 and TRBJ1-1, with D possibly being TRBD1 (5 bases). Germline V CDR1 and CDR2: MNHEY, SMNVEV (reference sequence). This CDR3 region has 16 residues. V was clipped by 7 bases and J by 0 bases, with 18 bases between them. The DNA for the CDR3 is TGTGCCAGCAAACCGGGACCTGGGCGAGTGAACACTGAAGCTTTCTTT. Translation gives CASKPGPGRVNTEAFF.

In DNA form, the CDR3 reads TGTGCCAGCAGCTTAGAGCTAGCCCTGGATACGCAGTATTTT. Translating it yields CASSLELALDTQYF. This rearrangement joins TRBV7-9 to TRBJ2-3, with D perhaps matching TRBD2 (5 bases). Looked up from germline, CDR1 is SEHNR and CDR2 is FQNEAQ (reference sequence). This CDR3 has 14 residues. The V gene lost 1 base and the J gene lost 6 bases, with 11 bases spanning the gap.

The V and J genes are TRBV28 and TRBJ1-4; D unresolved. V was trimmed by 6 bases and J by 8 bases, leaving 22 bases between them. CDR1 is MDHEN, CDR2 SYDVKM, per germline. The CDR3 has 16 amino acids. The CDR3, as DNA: TGTGCCAGCAGCCTACCATCAGGCGTCGTGGGGGAAAAACTGTTTTTT. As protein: CASSLPSGVVGEKLFF.

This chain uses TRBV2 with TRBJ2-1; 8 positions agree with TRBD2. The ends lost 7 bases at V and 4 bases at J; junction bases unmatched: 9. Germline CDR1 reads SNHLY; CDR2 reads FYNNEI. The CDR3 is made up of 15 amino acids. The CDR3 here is CASTLGGATYNEQFF. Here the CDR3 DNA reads TGTGCCAGCACCCTCGGGGGGGCGACGTACAATGAGCAGTTCTTC. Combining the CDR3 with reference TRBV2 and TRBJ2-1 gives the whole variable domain EPEVTQTPSHQVTQMGQEVILRCVPISNHLYFYWYRQILGQKVEFLVSFYNNEISEKSEIFDDQFSVERPDGSNFTLKIRSTKLEDSAMYFCASTLGGATYNEQFFGPGTRLTVL.

DNA for the CDR3: TGTGCCAGCAGCCCCATCAGGGGGGCGAACACTGAAGCTTTCTTT. Its protein product is CASSPIRGANTEAFF. The chain carries TRBV5-8 and TRBJ1-1; 7 positions match TRBD1. V shed 4 bases and J 1 base; nucleotides not matched to a gene: 7. Germline V gene sequence: CDR1 SGHTS, CDR2 YDEGEE. The CDR3 loop spans 15 amino acids.

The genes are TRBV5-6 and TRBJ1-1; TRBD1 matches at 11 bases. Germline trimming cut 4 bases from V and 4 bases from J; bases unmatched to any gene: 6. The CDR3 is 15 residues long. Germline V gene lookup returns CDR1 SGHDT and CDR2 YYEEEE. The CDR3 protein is CASSADRGLGTEAFF. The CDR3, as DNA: TGTGCCAGCAGCGCGGACAGGGGGCTGGGCACTGAAGCTTTCTTT.

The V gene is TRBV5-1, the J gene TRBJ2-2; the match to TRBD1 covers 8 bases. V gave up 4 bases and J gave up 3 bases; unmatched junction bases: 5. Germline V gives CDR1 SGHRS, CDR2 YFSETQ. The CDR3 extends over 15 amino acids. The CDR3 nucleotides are TGCGCCAGCAGCCAGGACAGGGTTGACACCGGGGAGCTGTTTTTT. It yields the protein CASSQDRVDTGELFF. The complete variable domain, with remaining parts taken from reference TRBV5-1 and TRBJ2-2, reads KAGVTQTPRYLIKTRGQQVTLSCSPISGHRSVSWYQQTPGQGLQFLFEYFSETQRNKGNFPGRFSGRQFSNSRSEMNVSTLELGDSALYLCASSQDRVDTGELFFGEGSRLTVL.

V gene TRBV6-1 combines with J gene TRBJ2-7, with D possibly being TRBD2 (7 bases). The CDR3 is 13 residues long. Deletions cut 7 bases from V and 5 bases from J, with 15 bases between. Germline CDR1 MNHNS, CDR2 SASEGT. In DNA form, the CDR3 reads TGTGCCAGCAAAGGGGGTGGGAGGGACGAGCAGTACTTC. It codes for CASKGGGRDEQYF.

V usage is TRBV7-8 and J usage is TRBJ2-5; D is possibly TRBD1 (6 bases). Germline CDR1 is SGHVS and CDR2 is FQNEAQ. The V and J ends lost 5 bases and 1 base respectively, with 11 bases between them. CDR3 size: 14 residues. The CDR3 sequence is CASSPRGLQETQYF. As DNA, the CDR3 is TGTGCCAGCAGCCCCAGGGGCCTCCAAGAGACCCAGTACTTC.

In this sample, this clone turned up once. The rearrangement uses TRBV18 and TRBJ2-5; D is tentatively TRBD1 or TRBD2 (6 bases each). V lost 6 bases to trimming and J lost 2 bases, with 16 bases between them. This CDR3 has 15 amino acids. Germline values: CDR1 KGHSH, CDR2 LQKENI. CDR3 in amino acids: CASSRSGGGQETQYF. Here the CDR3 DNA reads TGTGCCAGCTCTCGCTCCGGGGGCGGGCAAGAGACCCAGTACTTC.

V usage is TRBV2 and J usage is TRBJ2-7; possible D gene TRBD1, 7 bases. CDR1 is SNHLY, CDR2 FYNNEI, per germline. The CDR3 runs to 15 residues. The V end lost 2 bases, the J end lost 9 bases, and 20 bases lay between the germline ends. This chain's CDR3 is CASSESGQVPGGQYF. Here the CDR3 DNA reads TGTGCCAGCAGTGAATCCGGACAGGTCCCCGGGGGGCAGTACTTC.

The CDR3 nucleotides read TGCGCCAGCAGCTTGCCACGGCTTAGGGGTTACAATGAGCAGTTCTTC. Amino acid sequence: CASSLPRLRGYNEQFF. The rearrangement uses TRBV5-1 and TRBJ2-1; TRBD1 might be the D (5 bases). Trimming pared 1 base from V and 4 bases from J, leaving 15 bases between. This CDR3 is built from 16 residues. Looked up from germline, CDR1 is SGHRS and CDR2 is YFSETQ.